The 25 T cell receptor beta chains reported below all come from one sample, sequenced in a study of CD8 T cells in ankylosing spondylitis. TCRdb independently ran MiXCR on the 5' RACE reads; one entry per CDR3 protein. The data show approximately 140,000 distinct CDR3 sequences, 40% to 50% seen once. Source material: synovial fluid, either unsorted or a sorted T cell fraction (not recorded which). The source is a male donor with ankylosing spondylitis.

This clonotype was counted between two and nine times. The V call is TRBV30, the J call TRBJ1-1; D is uncertain. Germline loops: CDR1 GTSNPN, CDR2 SVGIG (reference sequence). The CDR3 runs 14 residues. Between the trimmed V and J ends, which lost 2 bases and 5 bases, there was a span of 15 bases. The CDR3 nucleotides read TGTGCCTGGAGTTCCCTCGGGGAGTGGACTGAAGCTTTCTTT. This sequence encodes CAWSSLGEWTEAFF.

This clonotype occurred a few times. The chain has TRBV27 and TRBJ2-2, with 10 bases matching TRBD2. J was trimmed by 5 bases and V by 4 bases; bases with no gene match: 7. Per the germline V gene, CDR1 is MNHEY and CDR2 is SMNVEV (reference sequence). The CDR3 contains 16 residues. For the CDR3, the DNA is TGTGCCAGCAGTTCCCTAGCGGGAGTGCCAACCGGGGAGCTGTTTTTT. Translating gives CASSSLAGVPTGELFF.

The chain links TRBV4-3 to TRBJ2-1; D uncertain. V dropped 4 bases and J dropped 8 bases, with 12 bases sitting between them. The CDR3 sequence is 13 residues long. Germline V gene data show CDR1 as LGHNA and CDR2 as YSLEER. The CDR3 reads CASSPRRSDEQFF. CDR3 nucleotides: TGCGCCAGCAGCCCGCGGAGAAGCGATGAGCAGTTCTTC.

The genes are TRBV7-4 and TRBJ1-2, with 7 bases matching TRBD1. The CDR3 loop spans 16 amino acids. V trimming: 0 bases; J trimming: 3 bases; junction bases outside the gene matches: 7. Germline V gene data show CDR1 as SGHVT and CDR2 as SQSDAQ. The CDR3 DNA sequence: TGTGCCAGCAGCTTAGCCCCCCACAGGGGACACTATGGCTACACCTTC. Amino acids: CASSLAPHRGHYGYTF. Complete variable domain (other parts from reference TRBV7-4 and TRBJ1-2): GAGVSQSPRYKVAKRGRDVALRCDSISGHVTLYWYRQTLGQGSEVLTYSQSDAQRDKSGRPSGRFSAERPERSVSTLKIQRTEQGDSAVYLCASSLAPHRGHYGYTFGSGTRLTVV.

The chain couples TRBV27 to TRBJ1-1, with D unclear. V was pared by 5 bases and J by 6 bases, with 13 bases between. There are 13 residues in the CDR3. Germline-derived CDR1 and CDR2 are MNHEY and SMNVEV (reference sequence). CDR3 coding DNA: TGTGCCAGCAGTCGTTCTGGGGTTTCTGAAGCTTTCTTT. This encodes CASSRSGVSEAFF.

In DNA, the CDR3 is TGTGCCAGCAGCCTTCGGATATTCAGGAACAATGAGCAGTTCTTC. This translates into CASSLRIFRNNEQFF. The chain combines TRBV7-6 with TRBJ2-1; D remains ambiguous. V lost 5 bases to trimming and J lost 5 bases, with 16 bases between them. This CDR3 comprises 15 residues. Germline V gene lookup returns CDR1 SGHVS and CDR2 FNYEAQ.

V usage is TRBV11-2 and J usage is TRBJ2-7; 8 bases are a match to TRBD2. The CDR3 is made up of 18 amino acids. Trimming took 2 bases from V and 2 from J; bases not matched to a gene: 14. Germline V gene data show CDR1 as SGHAT and CDR2 as FQNNGV. This CDR3 is CASSLNRIELAVTYEQYF. The CDR3 region has the DNA TGTGCCAGCAGCTTAAATCGGATCGAACTAGCGGTGACCTACGAGCAGTACTTC.

This clonotype was seen once. The V gene is TRBV28, the J gene TRBJ2-2; TRBD2 matches at 10 bases. There are 18 residues in the CDR3. V shed 5 bases, J shed 4 bases, and the junction held 13 bases outside the gene matches. CDR1 and CDR2 (germline): MDHEN, SYDVKM. The CDR3 DNA follows: TGTGCCAGCAGTCCTCTTGGGCTAGCGGGAGTTTTCACCGGGGAGCTGTTTTTT. Encoded protein: CASSPLGLAGVFTGELFF.

The chain carries TRBV7-9 and TRBJ2-7; the D gene is possibly TRBD1 (6 bases). Looked up from germline, CDR1 is SEHNR and CDR2 is FQNEAQ (reference sequence). Trimming took off 1 base at V and 2 bases at J, with 12 bases between the two ends. This CDR3 is 15 amino acids long. CDR3 amino acids: CASSLGWGHAYEQYF. The CDR3 DNA is TGTGCCAGCAGCTTAGGGTGGGGACACGCCTACGAGCAGTACTTC.

The chain has TRBV3-1 and TRBJ2-1; 9 bases line up with TRBD2. The CDR3 loop spans 18 amino acids. Trimming removed 0 bases from V and 2 bases from J; junction bases left unmatched: 8. The germline gives CDR1 LGHDT, CDR2 YNNKEL (reference sequence). CDR3 nucleotide sequence: TGTGCCAGCAGCCAAGACGCGAGTGCGGGGGGGCCCTACAATGAGCAGTTCTTC. Protein sequence: CASSQDASAGGPYNEQFF.

With regard to this clonotype: At one end, the junction sequence differs from germline, possibly due to a read error. This chain uses TRBV7-8 with TRBJ1-6, with D hard to call. The CDR3 extends over 15 amino acids. Germline CDR1 is SGHVS and CDR2 is FQNEAQ. CDR3 DNA sequence: TGTGCCAGTAGCTTACCTAACGACGGGAGTTCACCCCTCCACTTT. It encodes CASSLPNDGSSPLHF.

This chain uses TRBV12-3 or TRBV12-4 with TRBJ1-6, with D tentatively TRBD1 (6 bases). This CDR3 contains 16 residues. Trimming removed 5 bases at V and 9 bases at J, with 20 bases between. The CDR3 nucleotides read TGTGCCAGCAGTATCGGCCTGGGGGCAGGCGGTTCACCCCTCCACTTT. Translation gives CASSIGLGAGGSPLHF.

This chain uses TRBV11-2 with TRBJ2-7; 10 bases match TRBD2. This CDR3 is 16 amino acids long. With V trimmed by 3 bases and J by 4 bases, 9 bases remained unmatched. Germline assignment: CDR1 SGHAT and CDR2 FQNNGV. CDR3 in amino acids: CASSFGASGSLYEQYF. In nucleotides, the CDR3 is TGTGCCAGCAGCTTTGGGGCTAGCGGGAGCTTGTACGAGCAGTACTTC.

This clonotype was counted only a few times. The J gene is TRBJ1-1, the V gene TRBV12-3 or TRBV12-4, with D possibly being TRBD1 (5 bases). The CDR3 contains 15 residues. V was trimmed by 6 bases and J by 4 bases, leaving 18 bases between them. CDR3 region: CASRSSGWFATEAFF. CDR3 in DNA: TGTGCCAGCAGATCCTCAGGGTGGTTCGCCACTGAAGCTTTCTTT.

The rearrangement links TRBV12-3 or TRBV12-4 to TRBJ2-5; 13 nucleotides line up with TRBD2. The CDR3 consists of 16 residues. Unmatched junction bases numbered 5, after V lost 2 bases and J lost 5 bases. CDR3 nucleotide sequence: TGTGCCAGCAGTTTAACTAGCGGGGGGGCTGGTGAGACCCAGTACTTC. It is translated as CASSLTSGGAGETQYF.

The rearrangement joins TRBV5-6 to TRBJ2-7; 9 positions match TRBD2. J gave up 2 bases and V 2 bases, and 8 bases lay outside the gene matches. Per the germline V gene, CDR1 is SGHDT and CDR2 is YYEEEE. CDR3 length: 16 amino acids. The chain's CDR3 is CASSFPSGTSTYEQYF. Here the CDR3 DNA reads TGTGCCAGCAGCTTTCCTAGCGGGACCTCAACCTACGAGCAGTACTTC.

This clonotype was seen a few times. The genes are TRBV12-3 or TRBV12-4 and TRBJ1-1, with D perhaps matching TRBD1 (5 bases). The CDR3 consists of 14 residues. V was clipped by 1 base and J by 4 bases, with 10 bases between them. CDR3 in amino acids: CASSLEQAVTEAFF. The CDR3 DNA follows: TGTGCCAGCAGTTTAGAACAGGCGGTCACTGAAGCTTTCTTT.

This clonotype was counted a single time. The chain is built from TRBV29-1 and TRBJ1-1; 9 nucleotides line up with TRBD1. The CDR3 runs 12 residues. Looked up from germline, CDR1 is SQVTM and CDR2 is ANQGSEA. Trimming removed 7 bases from V and 10 bases from J; junction bases left unmatched: 10. The CDR3 DNA is TGCAGCGGTAGGACAGGGGCCCAAGGAGCTTTCTTT. Protein sequence: CSGRTGAQGAFF.

V is TRBV20-1 and J is TRBJ1-2; 10 positions agree with TRBD1. This CDR3 contains 15 residues. With 0 bases clipped from V and 8 bases from J, the junction kept 9 bases outside the gene matches. Germline CDR1 is DFQATT and CDR2 is SNEGSKA (reference sequence). CDR3 nucleotides: TGCAGTGCTAGAGATATCGGACAGGGGGGTTGGGGCTACACCTTC. Translating gives CSARDIGQGGWGYTF.

This clonotype has more than one count but fewer than ten. As DNA, the CDR3 is TGTGCCAGCATGACGAGCCCACAGAATGGCTACACCTTC. It codes for CASMTSPQNGYTF. The chain is built from TRBV7-9 and TRBJ1-2; D uncertain. Per the germline V gene, CDR1 is SEHNR and CDR2 is FQNEAQ (reference sequence). CDR3 length equals 13 residues. The V and J ends lost 7 bases and 6 bases respectively, with 15 bases between them.

This clonotype occurred a few times. This chain links TRBV18 with TRBJ1-2; weak D call: TRBD1 (5 bases). Trimming shortened V by 5 bases and J by 6 bases, and 13 bases separated the two germline ends. Germline values: CDR1 KGHSH, CDR2 LQKENI. CDR3 length: 13 amino acids. CDR3 region: CASSFGARNGYTF. Written as DNA, the CDR3 is TGTGCCAGCTCATTCGGGGCGCGAAATGGCTACACCTTC.

The V gene is TRBV7-8, the J gene TRBJ1-2, with D possibly being TRBD1 (5 bases). Per germline, CDR1 SGHVS and CDR2 FQNEAQ. The germline V and J ends were trimmed by 2 bases and 4 bases, with 14 bases remaining between them. The CDR3 runs to 15 residues. In DNA, the CDR3 is TGTGCCAGCAGCTTATTCCAGGGCCCCAGCTATGGCTACACCTTC. Residues: CASSLFQGPSYGYTF.

CDR3 sequence reads: CASSPLGTGNTIYF. Here the CDR3 DNA reads TGTGCCAGCAGTCCCCTCGGGACTGGAAACACCATATATTTT. The chain uses TRBV6-1 and TRBJ1-3; D remains ambiguous. Trimming cost V 5 bases and J 2 bases, with 10 bases left between them. The CDR3 runs to 14 residues. CDR1 is MNHNS and CDR2 is SASEGT in the germline V gene.

This chain joins TRBV24-1 and TRBJ2-6; 7 nucleotides match TRBD1. V shed 3 bases and J 0 bases; nucleotides not matched to a gene: 13. Germline-derived CDR1 and CDR2 are KGHDR and SFDVKD. The CDR3 runs 20 residues. The CDR3 nucleotides are TGTGCCACCAGTGATGCGGACAGGACCGACCTGTACTCTGGGGCCAACGTCCTGACTTTC. The encoded protein is CATSDADRTDLYSGANVLTF.

The CDR3 sequence: CASSVFSRAAPNNEQFF. As DNA, the CDR3 is TGTGCCAGCAGTGTTTTCTCAAGGGCCGCACCAAACAATGAGCAGTTCTTC. This chain connects TRBV2 to TRBJ2-1; D gene ambiguous. The CDR3 spans 17 residues. Germline V gene sequence: CDR1 SNHLY, CDR2 FYNNEI. V was trimmed by 4 bases and J by 5 bases, leaving 21 bases between them.